This TCR beta chain stems from a study of shared clonotypes between healthy human individuals. This clone was recorded only once. Its target is unknown. Naive CD8 isolation took CD45RO-negative cells positively selected for CCR7 and excluded terminally differentiated effector memory CD45RA+ cells. Clones were sequenced by immunoSEQ multiplex PCR, and TCRdb holds only the in-frame ones, with some missing. The data hold under 2,000,000 clones, with about 95% observed a single time. CDR3 length: 13 residues. The germline CDR1 and CDR2 sequences are PRHDT and FYEKMQ (reference sequence). Trimming removed 7 bases from V and 7 bases from J; junction bases left unmatched: 4. Findings of the study overall: Non-shared clonotypes showed lower generation probabilities than clonotypes common to all four donors.

This sequence originates from a young man in good health. The source material was naive CD8+ T cells sorted from blood. V and J are TRBV13 and TRBJ1-4, with 9 nucleotides matching TRBD1. CDR3 sequence (DNA): TGTGCCAGCAAACAGGGGGCGGGTGAAAAACTGTTTTTT. Protein: CASKQGAGEKLFF.